These 27 T cell receptor beta chains were sequenced from one sample in a study of vaccination and CD4 T cells after COVID-19. With the Oncomine TCR Beta short-read assay, DNA from cultured CD4+ T cells was sequenced. One entry per CDR3 protein, called by TCRdb with MiXCR from the PCR reads. The sample consists of 6,500 to 8,500 distinct CDR3 sequences, about 76% of them appearing once. Their antigen targets remain unknown. The treatment here: roughly nine-day PBMC culture with coronavirus spike peptide pools or control peptides (ViraFEST assay). Sequenced input: CD4+ T cells from blood, cultured in vitro. These receptors came from a human donor who had recovered from COVID-19.

V and J are TRBV20-1 and TRBJ1-2; D is uncertain. CDR1 DFQATT and CDR2 SNEGSKA come from the germline V gene (reference sequence). V was clipped by 3 bases and J by 6 bases, with 11 bases between them. The CDR3 has 12 amino acids. CDR3 amino acids: CSASGSRHGYTF. The CDR3 DNA follows: TGCAGTGCTAGCGGCTCGAGACATGGCTACACCTTC.

This clonotype rates as large. This chain uses TRBV6-1 with TRBJ2-7, with 10 positions matching TRBD1. There are 15 residues in the CDR3. The V gene end was trimmed by 6 bases and the J gene end by 3 bases; junction bases not matched to a gene: 8. Germline CDR1 MNHNS, CDR2 SASEGT. CDR3 bases: TGTGCCAGCAGCGACCGGGACAGGGGATACTACGAGCAGTACTTC. Residues: CASSDRDRGYYEQYF.

V is TRBV15 and J is TRBJ1-6, with D perhaps matching TRBD1 (5 bases). CDR1 LNHNV and CDR2 YYDKDF come from the germline V gene (reference sequence). The V gene lost 0 bases and the J gene lost 6 bases, with 9 bases spanning the gap. This CDR3 spans 15 amino acids. DNA of the CDR3: TGTGCCACCAGCAGAGATGGGGCGGGTAATTCACCCCTCCACTTT. Translated: CATSRDGAGNSPLHF.

For the CDR3, the DNA is TGTGCCAGCAGCTTAAGGTGGGACACTGAAGCTTTCTTT. Translated: CASSLRWDTEAFF. The chain links TRBV7-7 to TRBJ1-1; D remains ambiguous. The CDR3 has 13 residues. Deletions cut 2 bases from V and 3 bases from J, with 7 bases between. Germline lookup yields CDR1 SSHAT and CDR2 FNYEAQ (reference sequence).

The chain couples TRBV21-1 to TRBJ1-1. TRBV21-1 is described as a pseudogene. This CDR3 region has 16 residues. CDR3 in amino acids: CASSLKGQDGDTEAFF. CDR3 nucleotides: TGTGCCAGCAGCCTCAAAGGGCAGGATGGGGACACTGAAGCTTTCTTT.

The genes are TRBV10-3 and TRBJ1-6, with D perhaps matching TRBD1 (6 bases). V was pared by 3 bases and J by 10 bases, with 10 bases between. Germline CDR1 ENHRY, CDR2 SYGVKD. There are 13 residues in the CDR3. CDR3 loop: CAISDPRGSPLHF. CDR3 bases: TGTGCCATCAGTGACCCCAGGGGCTCACCCCTCCACTTT.

As regards this clonotype: A read error may produce the germline difference seen at one junction end. The chain combines TRBV12-3 or TRBV12-4 with TRBJ2-5; D call uncertain. CDR3 size: 12 residues. CDR3 loop: CASSTTSEAQYF. Here the CDR3 DNA reads TGTGCCAGCAGCACCACTTCAGAGGCCCAGTACTTC.

This clonotype was seen only a few times. The J gene is TRBJ1-1, the V gene TRBV20-1, with a possible D match to TRBD1 (5 bases). The CDR3 is 15 residues long. V shed 3 bases and J shed 5 bases, with 19 bases lying between them. The germline CDR1 and CDR2 sequences are DFQATT and SNEGSKA (reference sequence). The CDR3 DNA follows: TGCAGTGCTAGCTTCCCCACCGGGGGAGGGACTGAAGCTTTCTTT. This codes for CSASFPTGGGTEAFF.

The chain employs TRBV28 and TRBJ1-5; D is unclear. Germline lookup yields CDR1 MDHEN and CDR2 SYDVKM. V lost 3 bases, J lost 1 base, and 7 bases lay in between. There are 14 residues in the CDR3. The CDR3 reads CASSFLRSNQPQHF. Here the CDR3 DNA reads TGTGCCAGCAGTTTCCTCCGCAGCAATCAGCCCCAGCATTTT.

The chain uses TRBV20-1 and TRBJ2-7; possible D gene TRBD2, 6 bases. V was clipped by 6 bases and J by 2 bases, with 17 bases between them. The germline CDR1 and CDR2 sequences are DFQATT and SNEGSKA (reference sequence). The CDR3 runs to 14 residues. The CDR3, as DNA: TGCAGTGCGATATGGGTTGGGGGGACCTACGAGCAGTACTTC. Translated: CSAIWVGGTYEQYF.

This chain links TRBV28 with TRBJ1-1; D call uncertain. V was cut by 6 bases and J by 8 bases, with 13 bases left in between. CDR1 and CDR2 (germline): MDHEN, SYDVKM. CDR3 size: 12 residues. CDR3 sequence reads: CASSPWFWEAFF. CDR3 in DNA: TGTGCCAGCAGCCCCTGGTTCTGGGAAGCTTTCTTT.

The chain couples TRBV20-1 to TRBJ2-7; tentatively, D is TRBD2 (6 bases). With 4 bases removed from V and 3 bases from J, the gap between germline ends came to 16 bases. This CDR3 comprises 14 residues. Germline CDR1 is DFQATT and CDR2 is SNEGSKA (reference sequence). DNA for the CDR3: TGCAGTGCTATTCGAACGGGAGTTATCTACGAGCAGTACTTC. It specifies CSAIRTGVIYEQYF.

This clonotype was recorded once. The rearrangement uses TRBV15 and TRBJ2-7; D call uncertain. V lost 1 base, J lost 6 bases, and 10 bases lay in between. Germline V gene lookup returns CDR1 LNHNV and CDR2 YYDKDF (reference sequence). This CDR3 has 13 amino acids. This CDR3 reads CATSRGRSGEQYF. The CDR3 DNA reads as TGTGCCACCAGCAGAGGCCGTAGTGGCGAGCAGTACTTC.

The chain has TRBV19 and TRBJ2-5; D ambiguous. V was cut by 4 bases and J by 5 bases, with 5 bases left in between. The germline V gene encodes CDR1 LNHDA and CDR2 SQIVND (reference sequence). This CDR3 region has 11 residues. CDR3 amino acids: CASSTLETQYF. The CDR3 bases are TGTGCCAGTAGTACCCTGGAGACCCAGTACTTC. The full variable domain, with the rest looked up from reference TRBV19 and TRBJ2-5, is DGGITQSPKYLFRKEGQNVTLSCEQNLNHDAMYWYRQDPGQGLRLIYYSQIVNDFQKGDIAEGYSVSREKKESFPLTVTSAQKNPTAFYLCASSTLETQYFGPGTRLLVL.

The chain employs TRBV7-9 and TRBJ2-3, with 8 nucleotides matching TRBD2. Trimming took 1 base from V and 0 from J; bases not matched to a gene: 3. Germline V lookup: CDR1 SEHNR, CDR2 FQNEAQ (reference sequence). The CDR3 has 16 amino acids. The CDR3 nucleotides are TGTGCCAGCAGCTTAGGACTAGCGAGAAGCACAGATACGCAGTATTTT. Amino acids: CASSLGLARSTDTQYF.

V is TRBV6-4 and J is TRBJ2-7, with 8 bases matching TRBD2. The CDR3 covers 15 residues. V shed 5 bases and J 0 bases; nucleotides not matched to a gene: 6. Per the germline V gene, CDR1 is MRHNA and CDR2 is SNTAGT. CDR3 in amino acids: CASSRVAGSSYEQYF. As DNA, the CDR3 is TGTGCCAGCAGTCGTGTAGCGGGAAGCTCCTACGAGCAGTACTTC.

This clonotype has more than one count but fewer than ten. The CDR3: CASSLRTAQPFGYTF. CDR3 nucleotides: TGTGCCAGCAGCCTTAGGACAGCACAACCTTTCGGCTACACCTTC. The genes are TRBV5-5 and TRBJ1-2; TRBD1 is a possible D gene (6 bases). This CDR3 is 15 amino acids long. The germline gives CDR1 SGHKS, CDR2 YYEKEE (reference sequence). V shed 4 bases and J shed 8 bases, with 21 bases lying between them.

The chain is built from TRBV5-1 and TRBJ2-5, with D unresolved. CDR1 SGHRS and CDR2 YFSETQ come from the germline V gene. V was cut by 5 bases and J by 5 bases, with 16 bases left in between. This CDR3 contains 14 residues. The CDR3 coding sequence is TGCGCCAGCAGTGGAGCAGGTGTACGGGAGACCCAGTACTTC. Translated: CASSGAGVRETQYF.

The CDR3 region is CASSRTSKETQYF. The DNA for the CDR3 is TGTGCCAGCAGTAGAACATCCAAAGAGACCCAGTACTTC. This sequence joins TRBV6-1 and TRBJ2-5; D gene ambiguous. This CDR3 region has 13 residues. Trimming shortened V by 5 bases and J by 3 bases, and 10 bases separated the two germline ends. Germline CDR1 reads MNHNS; CDR2 reads SASEGT.

The chain employs TRBV24-1 and TRBJ2-5; no firm D call. Germline assignment: CDR1 KGHDR and CDR2 SFDVKD. The CDR3 is made up of 14 amino acids. The V end was cut by 5 bases, the J end by 4 bases, with 13 bases between. The CDR3 protein is CATSGGGVTETQYF. The DNA of the CDR3 is TGTGCCACCAGTGGGGGTGGGGTAACAGAGACCCAGTACTTC.

The V call is TRBV20-1, the J call TRBJ2-7, with 9 bases fitting TRBD1. Germline loops: CDR1 DFQATT, CDR2 SNEGSKA (reference sequence). The CDR3 is 15 amino acids. V dropped 5 bases and J dropped 5; count of bases not matched to a gene: 13. This CDR3 is CSAPREGTGSNEQYF. The CDR3, as DNA: TGCAGTGCTCCCCGGGAAGGGACAGGGTCTAACGAGCAGTACTTC.

The chain couples TRBV18 to TRBJ2-7, with D tentatively TRBD2 (5 bases). Germline V gene sequence: CDR1 KGHSH, CDR2 LQKENI. V was clipped by 3 bases and J by 1 base, with 16 bases between them. The CDR3 length is 16 residues. In DNA form, the CDR3 reads TGTGCCAGCTCACCTCTAGGGAGAGGTCAATCCTACGAGCAGTACTTC. It encodes CASSPLGRGQSYEQYF.

This clonotype occurred once. The gene calls are TRBV6-1 and TRBJ1-5; D unclear. Trimming cost V 7 bases and J 0 bases, with 13 bases left between them. CDR1 is MNHNS, CDR2 SASEGT, per germline. The CDR3 is 15 amino acids. CDR3 nucleotides: TGTGCCAGCAAATCTGGCAGAATTAGCAATCAGCCCCAGCATTTT. Protein product: CASKSGRISNQPQHF.

The CDR3 loop is CASSQRSLGWEQFF. The CDR3, as DNA: TGCGCCAGCAGCCAACGGAGCTTGGGTTGGGAGCAGTTCTTC. V usage is TRBV5-1 and J usage is TRBJ2-1; D ambiguous. Trimming cost V 4 bases and J 10 bases, with 18 bases left between them. From germline, CDR1 is SGHRS and CDR2 YFSETQ. The CDR3 runs 14 residues. Based on the CDR3 plus reference TRBV5-1 and TRBJ2-1, the full variable domain is KAGVTQTPRYLIKTRGQQVTLSCSPISGHRSVSWYQQTPGQGLQFLFEYFSETQRNKGNFPGRFSGRQFSNSRSEMNVSTLELGDSALYLCASSQRSLGWEQFFGPGTRLTVL.

This chain uses TRBV7-6 with TRBJ2-7, with D perhaps TRBD2 (5 bases). This CDR3 is 12 amino acids long. V lost 5 bases and J 2 bases, leaving 7 bases between the germline ends. Germline-derived CDR1 and CDR2 are SGHVS and FNYEAQ. The CDR3 region is CASSTGAYEQYF. The CDR3 region has the DNA TGTGCCAGCAGCACCGGGGCCTACGAGCAGTACTTC. Drawing the rest from reference TRBV7-6 and TRBJ2-7, the complete variable domain is GAGVSQSPRYKVTKRGQDVALRCDPISGHVSLYWYRQALGQGPEFLTYFNYEAQQDKSGLPNDRFSAERPEGSISTLTIQRTEQRDSAMYRCASSTGAYEQYFGPGTRLTVT.

This clonotype has more than one count but fewer than ten. The V gene is TRBV24-1, the J gene TRBJ1-2; perhaps TRBD1 as D (6 bases). Trimming removed 2 bases at V and 8 bases at J, with 14 bases between. CDR1 is KGHDR, CDR2 SFDVKD, per germline. The CDR3 runs to 14 residues. The CDR3 loop reads CATSDYRAGKGYTF. The CDR3 nucleotides are TGTGCCACCAGTGATTACAGGGCGGGGAAGGGCTACACCTTC.

The rearrangement uses TRBV20-1 and TRBJ2-5, with D tentatively TRBD2 (6 bases). Trimming left V 3 bases short and J 2 bases short, with 16 bases between. Germline CDR1 reads DFQATT; CDR2 reads SNEGSKA (reference sequence). CDR3 size: 15 residues. CDR3 region: CSARGPSAIQETQYF. In nucleotides, the CDR3 is TGCAGTGCTAGGGGGCCTAGCGCAATACAAGAGACCCAGTACTTC.